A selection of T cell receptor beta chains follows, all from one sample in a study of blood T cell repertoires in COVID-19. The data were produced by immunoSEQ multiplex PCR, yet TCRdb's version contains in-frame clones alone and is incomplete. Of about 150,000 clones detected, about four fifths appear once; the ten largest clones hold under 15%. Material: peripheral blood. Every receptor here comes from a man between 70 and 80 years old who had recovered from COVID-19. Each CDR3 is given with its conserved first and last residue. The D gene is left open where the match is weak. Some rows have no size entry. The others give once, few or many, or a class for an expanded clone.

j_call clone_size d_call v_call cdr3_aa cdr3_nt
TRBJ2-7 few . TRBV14 CASSLLGAMGEQYF TGTGCCAGCAGCCTCCTGGGGGCGATGGGCGAGCAGTACTTC
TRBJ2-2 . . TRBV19 CASSRQSGELFF TGTGCCAGTTCTCGACAGTCCGGGGAGCTGTTTTTT
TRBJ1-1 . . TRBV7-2 CASSSGSLRTEAFF TGTGCCAGCAGCTCAGGGTCATTGAGGACTGAAGCTTTCTTT
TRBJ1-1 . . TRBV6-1 CASSLPQVMNTEAFF TGTGCCAGCAGCTTACCTCAGGTGATGAACACTGAAGCTTTCTTT
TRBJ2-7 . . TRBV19 CASSATDGGSYEQYF TGTGCCAGTAGTGCCACTGACGGAGGATCCTACGAGCAGTACTTC
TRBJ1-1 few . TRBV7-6 CASSSPPGHRNTEAFF TGTGCCAGCAGCTCCCCCCCGGGACACAGGAACACTGAAGCTTTCTTT
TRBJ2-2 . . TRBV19 CASSMSWGGETGELFF TGTGCCAGTAGTATGAGTTGGGGGGGCGAGACCGGGGAGCTGTTTTTT
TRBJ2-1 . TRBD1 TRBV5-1 CASSLDRVSYNEQFF TGCGCCAGCAGTTTGGACAGGGTCTCCTACAATGAGCAGTTCTTC
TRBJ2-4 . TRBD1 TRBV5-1 CASSLPGTGGTKNIQYF TGCGCCAGCAGCTTGCCGGGGACAGGCGGGACCAAAAACATTCAGTACTTC
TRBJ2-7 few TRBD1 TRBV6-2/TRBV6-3 CASSSGQGVYEQYF TGTGCCAGCAGTTCGGGACAGGGGGTCTACGAGCAGTACTTC
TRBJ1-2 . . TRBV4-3 CASSPTANPALYGYTF TGCGCCAGCAGCCCGACAGCGAACCCGGCCCTTTATGGCTACACCTTC
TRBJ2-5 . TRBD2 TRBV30 CAWRLTGTSGQETQYF TGTGCCTGGAGGCTAACCGGGACTAGCGGACAAGAGACCCAGTACTTC
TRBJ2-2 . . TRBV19 CASSMRGPGELFF TGTGCCAGTAGTATGCGAGGCCCCGGGGAGCTGTTTTTT
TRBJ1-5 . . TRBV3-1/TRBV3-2 CASSQDGGRDNQPQHF TGTGCCAGCAGCCAAGATGGGGGCAGGGACAATCAGCCCCAGCATTTT
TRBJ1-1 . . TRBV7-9 CASSFRDSQNTEAFF TGTGCCAGCAGCTTCCGGGACTCCCAGAACACTGAAGCTTTCTTT